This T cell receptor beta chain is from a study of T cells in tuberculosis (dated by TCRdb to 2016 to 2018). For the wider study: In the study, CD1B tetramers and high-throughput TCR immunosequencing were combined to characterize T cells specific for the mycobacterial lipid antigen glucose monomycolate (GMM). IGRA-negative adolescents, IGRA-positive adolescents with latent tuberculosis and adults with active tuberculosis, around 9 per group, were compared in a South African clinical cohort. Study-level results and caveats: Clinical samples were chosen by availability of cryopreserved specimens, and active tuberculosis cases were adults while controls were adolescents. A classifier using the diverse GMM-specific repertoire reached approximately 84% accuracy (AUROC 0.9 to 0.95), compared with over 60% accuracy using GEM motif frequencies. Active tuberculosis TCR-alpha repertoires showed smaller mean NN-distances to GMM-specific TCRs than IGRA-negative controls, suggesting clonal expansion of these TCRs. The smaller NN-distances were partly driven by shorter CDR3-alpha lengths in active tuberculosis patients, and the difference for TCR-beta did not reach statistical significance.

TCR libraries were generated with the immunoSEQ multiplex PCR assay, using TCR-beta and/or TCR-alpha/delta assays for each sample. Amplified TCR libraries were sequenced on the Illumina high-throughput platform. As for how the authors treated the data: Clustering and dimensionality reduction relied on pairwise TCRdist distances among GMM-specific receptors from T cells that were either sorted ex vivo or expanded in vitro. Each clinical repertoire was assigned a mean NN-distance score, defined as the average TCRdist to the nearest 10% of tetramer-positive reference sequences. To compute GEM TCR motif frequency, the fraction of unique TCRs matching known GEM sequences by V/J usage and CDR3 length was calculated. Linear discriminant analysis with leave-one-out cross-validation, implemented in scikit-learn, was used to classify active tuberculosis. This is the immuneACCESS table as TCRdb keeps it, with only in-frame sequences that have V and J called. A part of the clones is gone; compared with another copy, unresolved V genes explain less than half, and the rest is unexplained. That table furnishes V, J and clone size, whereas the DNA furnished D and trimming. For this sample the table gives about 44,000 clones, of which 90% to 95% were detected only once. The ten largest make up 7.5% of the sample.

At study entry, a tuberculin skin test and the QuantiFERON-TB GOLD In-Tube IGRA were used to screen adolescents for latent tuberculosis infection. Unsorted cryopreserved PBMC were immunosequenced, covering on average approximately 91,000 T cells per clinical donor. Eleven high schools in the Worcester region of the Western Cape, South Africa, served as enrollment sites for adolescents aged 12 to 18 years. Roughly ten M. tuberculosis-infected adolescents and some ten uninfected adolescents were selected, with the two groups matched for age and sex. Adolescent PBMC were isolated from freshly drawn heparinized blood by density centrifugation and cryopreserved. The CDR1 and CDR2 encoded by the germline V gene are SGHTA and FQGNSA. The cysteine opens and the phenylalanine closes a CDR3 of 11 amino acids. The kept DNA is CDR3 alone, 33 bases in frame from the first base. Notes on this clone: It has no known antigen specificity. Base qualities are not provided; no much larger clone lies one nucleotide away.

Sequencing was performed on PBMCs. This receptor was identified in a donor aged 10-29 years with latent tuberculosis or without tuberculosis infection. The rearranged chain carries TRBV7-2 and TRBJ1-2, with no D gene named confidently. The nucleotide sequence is TGTTTTTCCGGGTTTAACTATGGCTACACCTTC. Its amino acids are CFSGFNYGYTF. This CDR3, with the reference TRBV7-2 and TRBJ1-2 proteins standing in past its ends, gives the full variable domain GAGVSQSPSNKVTEKGKDVELRCDPISGHTALYWYRQSLGQGLEFLIYFQGNSAPDKSGLPSDRFSAERTGGSVSTLTIQRTQQEDSAVYLCFSGFNYGYTFGSGTRLTVV.